Below are 2 T cell receptor beta chains sequenced from a single sample in a study of CD8+ T cells in alopecia areata. The treatment here: oral pan-JAK inhibitor, 5-10 mg twice daily. RNA was isolated and reverse transcribed to cDNA, the sequencing template. Profiling relied on immunoSEQ multiplex PCR, and the TCRdb table lists in-frame clones only, not all of them. In the table there are about 140,000 clones, 70% to 90% of which are singletons. Material: CD8+ T cells sorted from blood, obtained at week 4, from a patient treated with tofacitinib. The receptors here all came from a human donor with alopecia areata.

The V gene is TRBV7-9, the J gene TRBJ2-1; 8 nucleotides align to TRBD2. V shed 5 bases, J shed 3 bases, and the junction held 9 bases outside the gene matches. Germline V gene data show CDR1 as SEHNR and CDR2 as FQNEAQ (reference sequence). This CDR3 is 16 amino acids long. CDR3 in DNA: TGTGCCAGCAGCCTCGAGCGGGAGATATACTACAATGAGCAGTTCTTC. It is translated as CASSLEREIYYNEQFF.

The V gene is TRBV29-1, the J gene TRBJ2-5; 8 nucleotides line up with TRBD2. The end of the DNA is better explained by TRBJ2-7, so the J call may be wrong. Germline V CDR1 and CDR2: SQVTM, ANQGSEA. This CDR3 has 16 amino acids. Here the CDR3 reads CSVESIAGLETYEQYF. The CDR3 region has the DNA TGCAGCGTTGAGAGTATAGCGGGACTAGAGACCTACGAGCAGTACTTC.